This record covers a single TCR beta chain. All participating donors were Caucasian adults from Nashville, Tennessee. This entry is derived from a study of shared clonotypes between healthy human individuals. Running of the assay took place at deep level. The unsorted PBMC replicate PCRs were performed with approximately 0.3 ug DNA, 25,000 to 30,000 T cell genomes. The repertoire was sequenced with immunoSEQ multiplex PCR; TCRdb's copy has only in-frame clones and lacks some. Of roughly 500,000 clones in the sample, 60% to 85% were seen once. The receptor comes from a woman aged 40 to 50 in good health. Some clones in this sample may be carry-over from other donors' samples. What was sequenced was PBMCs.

The chain's CDR3 is CASSSQRTYEQYF. CDR3 coding DNA: TGTGCCAGCAGCTCCCAGCGGACCTACGAGCAGTACTTC. The chain uses TRBV7-2 and TRBJ2-7, with a weak D call TRBD2 (5 bases). The CDR3 totals 13 residues. V was trimmed by 4 bases and J by 2 bases, leaving 9 bases between them. Germline loops: CDR1 SGHTA, CDR2 FQGNSA.